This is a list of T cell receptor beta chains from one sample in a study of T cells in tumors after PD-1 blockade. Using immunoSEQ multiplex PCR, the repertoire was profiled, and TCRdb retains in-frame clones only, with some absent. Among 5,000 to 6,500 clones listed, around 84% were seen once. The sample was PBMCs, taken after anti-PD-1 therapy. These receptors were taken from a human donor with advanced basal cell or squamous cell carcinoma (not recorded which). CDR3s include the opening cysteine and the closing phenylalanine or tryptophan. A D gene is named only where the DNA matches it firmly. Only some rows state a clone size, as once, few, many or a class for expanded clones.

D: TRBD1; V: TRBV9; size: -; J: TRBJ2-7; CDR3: CASSVDRFRTGVGTYEQYF; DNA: TGTGCCAGCAGCGTAGACCGGTTTCGGACAGGGGTAGGTACCTACGAGCAGTACTTC
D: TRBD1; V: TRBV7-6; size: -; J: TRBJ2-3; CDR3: CASSLTPGQGSDTQYF; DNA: TGTGCCAGCAGCCTTACCCCGGGACAGGGGTCAGATACGCAGTATTTT
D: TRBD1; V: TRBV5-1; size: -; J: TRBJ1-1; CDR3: CASTFGTGVSTEAFF; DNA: TGCGCCAGCACCTTCGGGACAGGGGTGAGCACTGAAGCTTTCTTT
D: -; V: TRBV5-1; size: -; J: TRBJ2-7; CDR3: CASSLVEQRNEQYF; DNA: TGCGCCAGCAGCTTGGTAGAACAGAGGAACGAGCAGTACTTC
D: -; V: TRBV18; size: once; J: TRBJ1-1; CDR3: CASSPQGWNTEAFF; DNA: TGTGCCAGCTCACCACAGGGGTGGAACACTGAAGCTTTCTTT
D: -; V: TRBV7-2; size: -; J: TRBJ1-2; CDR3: CASSSGTNLHGYTF; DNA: TGTGCCAGCAGCTCCGGGACAAACCTCCACGGCTACACCTTC
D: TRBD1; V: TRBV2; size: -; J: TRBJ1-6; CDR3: CASSEQGASNSPLHF; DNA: TGTGCCAGCAGTGAACAGGGGGCTTCAAATTCACCCCTCCACTTT
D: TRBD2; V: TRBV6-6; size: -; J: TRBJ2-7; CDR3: CASSYDSGGAYEQYF; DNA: TGTGCCAGCAGTTACGACAGCGGGGGGGCCTACGAGCAGTACTTC
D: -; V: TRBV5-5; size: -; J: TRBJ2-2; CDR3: CASSLVPGAGELFF; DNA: TGTGCCAGCAGCTTGGTACCAGGGGCCGGGGAGCTGTTTTTT
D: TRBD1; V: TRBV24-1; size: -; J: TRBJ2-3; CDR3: CATRSNAGGDTQYF; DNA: TGTGCCACCAGATCGAACGCAGGGGGAGATACGCAGTATTTT
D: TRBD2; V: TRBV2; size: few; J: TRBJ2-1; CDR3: CASRPGTSGYNEQFF; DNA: TGTGCCAGCAGGCCTGGGACTAGCGGGTACAATGAGCAGTTCTTC
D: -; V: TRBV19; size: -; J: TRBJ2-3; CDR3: CASSLGHRTDTQYF; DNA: TGTGCCAGTAGTCTGGGACACCGGACAGATACGCAGTATTTT
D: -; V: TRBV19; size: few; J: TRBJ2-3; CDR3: CASSITPPGSPTDTQYF; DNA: TGTGCCAGTAGTATAACCCCCCCAGGGTCCCCCACAGATACGCAGTATTTT
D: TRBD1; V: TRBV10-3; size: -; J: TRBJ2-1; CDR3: CAITLTGGYNEQFF; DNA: TGTGCCATCACCTTGACAGGGGGCTACAATGAGCAGTTCTTC
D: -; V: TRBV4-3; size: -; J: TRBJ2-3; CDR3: CASSQDWDPTDTQYF; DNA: TGCGCCAGCAGCCAAGACTGGGACCCGACAGATACGCAGTATTTT
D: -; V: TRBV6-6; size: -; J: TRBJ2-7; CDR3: CASSQQRYEQYF; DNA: TGTGCCAGCAGTCAACAGCGGTACGAGCAGTACTTC
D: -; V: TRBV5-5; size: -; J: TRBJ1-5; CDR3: CASSLWESNQPQHF; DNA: TGTGCCAGCAGCTTATGGGAAAGCAATCAGCCCCAGCATTTT
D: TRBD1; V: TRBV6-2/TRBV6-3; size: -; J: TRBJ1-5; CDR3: CASSLWDSSNQPQHF; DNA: TGTGCCAGCAGCCTCTGGGACAGCAGTAATCAGCCCCAGCATTTT
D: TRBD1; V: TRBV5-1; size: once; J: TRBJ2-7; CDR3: CASSPDPGTGKSEQYF; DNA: TGCGCCAGCAGCCCTGATCCCGGGACAGGGAAATCCGAGCAGTACTTC
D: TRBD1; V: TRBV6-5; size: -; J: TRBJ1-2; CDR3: CASSYGQGPNYGYTF; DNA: TGTGCCAGCAGTTATGGACAGGGCCCTAACTATGGCTACACCTTC
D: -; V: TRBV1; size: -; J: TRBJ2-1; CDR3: CTSSGAPGTSGGGLTYNEQFF; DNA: TGCACCAGCAGCGGAGCCCCTGGGACTAGCGGGGGGGGTTTGACCTACAATGAGCAGTTCTTC
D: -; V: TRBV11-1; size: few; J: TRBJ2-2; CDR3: CASSLMDVMNTGELFF; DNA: TGTGCCAGCAGCTTAATGGACGTGATGAACACCGGGGAGCTGTTTTTT
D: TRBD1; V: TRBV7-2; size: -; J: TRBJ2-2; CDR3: CASSVITGGLRRTGELFF; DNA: TGTGCCAGCAGCGTAATTACAGGGGGCCTCCGCAGGACCGGGGAGCTGTTTTTT
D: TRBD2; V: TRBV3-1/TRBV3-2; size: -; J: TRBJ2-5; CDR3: CASSQTSGGSETQYF; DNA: TGTGCCAGCAGCCAAACTAGCGGGGGGTCGGAGACCCAGTACTTC